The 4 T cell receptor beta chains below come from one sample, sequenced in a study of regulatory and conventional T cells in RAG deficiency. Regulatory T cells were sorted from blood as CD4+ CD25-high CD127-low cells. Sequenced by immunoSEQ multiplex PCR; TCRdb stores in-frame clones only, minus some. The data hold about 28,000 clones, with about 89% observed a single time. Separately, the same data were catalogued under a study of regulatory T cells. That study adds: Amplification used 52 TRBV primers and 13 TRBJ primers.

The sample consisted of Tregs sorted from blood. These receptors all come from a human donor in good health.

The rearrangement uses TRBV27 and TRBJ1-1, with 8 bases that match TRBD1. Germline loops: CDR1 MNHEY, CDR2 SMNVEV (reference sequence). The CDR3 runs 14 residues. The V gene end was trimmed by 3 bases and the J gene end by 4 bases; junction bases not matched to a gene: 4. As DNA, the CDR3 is TGTGCCAGCAGTTTCCAGGGGGCAGGCACTGAAGCTTTCTTT. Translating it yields CASSFQGAGTEAFF.

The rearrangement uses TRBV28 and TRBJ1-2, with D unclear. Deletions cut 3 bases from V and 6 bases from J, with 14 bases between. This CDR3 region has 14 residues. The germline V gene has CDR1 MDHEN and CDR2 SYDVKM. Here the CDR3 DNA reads TGTGCCAGCAGTTTTATTACAGACCCGGATGGCTACACCTTC. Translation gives CASSFITDPDGYTF.

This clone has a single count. For the CDR3, the DNA is TGCGCCAGCAGCCAAGACCGATCAAGGGCAAGATCTAACTATGGCTACACCTTC. Its translation: CASSQDRSRARSNYGYTF. The chain combines TRBV4-1 with TRBJ1-2, with D unresolved. From germline, CDR1 is MGHRA and CDR2 YSYEKL. Trimming removed 0 bases from V and 0 bases from J, with 17 bases in between. The CDR3 totals 18 residues.

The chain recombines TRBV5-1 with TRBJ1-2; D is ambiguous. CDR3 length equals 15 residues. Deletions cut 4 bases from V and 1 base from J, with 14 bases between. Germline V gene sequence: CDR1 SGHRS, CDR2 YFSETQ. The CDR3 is CASSPAVGGNYGYTF. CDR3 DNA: TGCGCCAGCAGCCCAGCCGTTGGCGGTAACTATGGCTACACCTTC.